These 8 T cell receptor beta chains came from one sample sequenced in a study of T cell responses to AZD1222 COVID-19 vaccine (dated by TCRdb to about 2021). The intended sense of this specimen's time point label: baseline before first vaccination. The library was prepared using the immunoSEQ multiplex PCR assay. Imported from immuneACCESS, the table was reduced by TCRdb to in-frame sequences with V and J called. These copies leave out some clones; in studies compared against another copy, an unresolved V gene accounts for under half, and the cause of the remainder is not known. Recorded for this sample are around 77,000 clones; 80% to 90% of them occurred a single time. Less than 3% of the sample goes to the ten largest clones. The material sequenced was peripheral blood, taken on day 0 of AZD1222 vaccination. These receptor sequences come from an adult in good health.

The chain uses TRBV7-3 and TRBJ2-3; D might be TRBD2 (5 bases). Germline CDR1 reads SGHTA; CDR2 reads FQGTGA. Trimming left V 5 bases short and J 1 base short, with 10 bases between. There are 14 residues in the CDR3. This chain's CDR3 is CASSSSVGTDTQYF. CDR3 coding DNA: TGTGCCAGCAGCAGTAGCGTGGGCACAGATACGCAGTATTTT.

The chain links TRBV24-1 to TRBJ1-5, with D uncertain. Germline V gene lookup returns CDR1 KGHDR and CDR2 SFDVKD. V lost 2 bases, J lost 2 bases, and 15 bases lay in between. The CDR3 runs to 17 residues. The CDR3 sequence is CATSDSFTDGGNQPQHF. The CDR3, as DNA: TGTGCCACCAGTGATTCCTTTACGGACGGGGGCAATCAGCCCCAGCATTTT.

This clone appeared a few times. V gene TRBV5-6 combines with J gene TRBJ2-3, with 11 nucleotides matching TRBD2. Per germline, CDR1 SGHDT and CDR2 YYEEEE. This CDR3 spans 15 amino acids. Trimming removed 4 bases from V and 1 base from J; junction bases left unmatched: 2. The CDR3 loop reads CASSVLAGGTDTQYF. As DNA, the CDR3 is TGTGCCAGCAGCGTACTAGCGGGGGGCACAGATACGCAGTATTTT.

V gene TRBV14 combines with J gene TRBJ2-2; D call uncertain. This CDR3 comprises 15 residues. Trimming removed 4 bases from V and 6 bases from J, with 15 bases in between. Per germline, CDR1 SGHDN and CDR2 FVKESK. The CDR3 bases are TGTGCCAGCAGCCCAGGATTGGTAGTCCCCGGGGAGCTGTTTTTT. Translated: CASSPGLVVPGELFF.

The table lists this clone with a count of one. This sequence joins TRBV19 and TRBJ2-3; no definite D call. V was trimmed by 6 bases and J by 5 bases, leaving 6 bases between them. There are 11 residues in the CDR3. CDR1 LNHDA and CDR2 SQIVND come from the germline V gene (reference sequence). The CDR3 bases are TGTGCCAGTAGGAACGTAGATACGCAGTATTTT. Encoded protein: CASRNVDTQYF.

This clone came up a few times. V gene TRBV27 combines with J gene TRBJ1-6; D is unclear. The germline V gene encodes CDR1 MNHEY and CDR2 SMNVEV (reference sequence). The V end was cut by 6 bases, the J end by 8 bases, with 8 bases between. This CDR3 contains 12 residues. CDR3 in DNA: TGTGCCAGCAGGAACAGCGATTCACCCCTCCACTTT. This encodes CASRNSDSPLHF.

This chain uses TRBV18 with TRBJ2-1; 8 bases map to TRBD1. CDR1 and CDR2 from the germline V gene are KGHSH and LQKENI. With 3 bases clipped from V and 5 bases from J, the junction kept 6 bases outside the gene matches. This CDR3 is 15 amino acids long. The CDR3 reads CASSPGRGRNNEQFF. As DNA, the CDR3 is TGTGCCAGCTCACCTGGCAGGGGGCGAAACAATGAGCAGTTCTTC.

This clone turned up a few times. The J gene is TRBJ1-4, the V gene TRBV7-2, with a tentative D call TRBD1 (5 bases). Germline values: CDR1 SGHTA, CDR2 FQGNSA. The CDR3 is 16 amino acids. The V and J ends lost 1 base and 8 bases respectively, with 17 bases between them. Here the CDR3 reads CASSLEPGTILEKLFF. DNA for the CDR3: TGTGCCAGCAGCTTAGAACCCGGGACGATCCTGGAAAAACTGTTTTTT. Full variable domain (remainder filled in from reference TRBV7-2 and TRBJ1-4): GAGVSQSPSNKVTEKGKDVELRCDPISGHTALYWYRQSLGQGLEFLIYFQGNSAPDKSGLPSDRFSAERTGGSVSTLTIQRTQQEDSAVYLCASSLEPGTILEKLFFGSGTQLSVL.